The sequence of this TCR beta chain was determined in a study of CD8+CD57+ T cells in acquired aplastic anemia. On the study more broadly: Recorded DNA amounts for sorted CD4+ and CD8+ cells had an average of 3.2 ug.

Points on this clonotype: As yet, its antigen is unknown. A clone one base away is much larger, so this may be a read error.

TCR beta VDJ combinations and CDR3 sequences were profiled from genomic DNA. MiXCR, applied by TCRdb to the reads, yields one record per CDR3 protein. The sample gives about 220,000 distinct CDR3 sequences, around 32% of which show up once; more than 0.95% is in the top ten. Whole-study findings and limits: Patients shared around 30 CD8+ CDR3 sequences with controls.

This CDR3 is built from 14 residues. Germline V gene data show CDR1 as SEHNR and CDR2 as FQNEAQ (reference sequence). The TCR comes from a human donor in good health, serving as a control. Sequencing used sorted CD4+, CD8+, or CD8+CD57+ T cells (not recorded which) from PBMCs. The rearrangement links TRBV7-9 to TRBJ1-1; TRBD1 is a possible D gene (5 bases). CDR3 DNA: TGTACCAGCAGTTCCGGGACGGAGAACACTGAAGCTTTCTTT. Its translation is CTSSSGTENTEAFF.